The 22 T cell receptor beta chains given below trace back to one sample, sequenced in a study of spatial heterogeneity in lung cancer. TCRdb recomputed calls from the 5' RACE reads with MiXCR, one row per CDR3 protein. The sample holds under 15,000 distinct CDR3 sequences, roughly 15% seen once. Time point here: sample taken at primary tumor resection. Unsorted samples of tumor, nontumor lung or frozen PBMC had their whole RNA sequenced. The starting material was PBMCs, obtained at surgery. These receptors originate from a male donor with early-stage non-small cell lung cancer.

This clonotype was observed many times. The chain combines TRBV18 with TRBJ2-2; D is tentatively TRBD1 or TRBD2 (5 bases each). CDR3 length: 14 residues. The germline gives CDR1 KGHSH, CDR2 LQKENI. Trimming left V 0 bases short and J 3 bases short, with 5 bases between. The CDR3 sequence is CASSPPGDTGELFF. The CDR3 bases are TGTGCCAGCTCACCACCGGGGGACACCGGGGAGCTGTTTTTT.

The rearrangement uses TRBV4-3 and TRBJ2-7; TRBD2 aligns across 13 bases. Trimming at V came to 4 bases and at J to 2 bases, leaving 2 bases not matched to a gene. Germline values: CDR1 LGHNA, CDR2 YSLEER. The CDR3 covers 15 residues. CDR3 nucleotide sequence: TGCGCCAGCAGCCTGGGACTAGCGGGACCCTACGAGCAGTACTTC. Translating it yields CASSLGLAGPYEQYF.

This clonotype has a handful of counts. This chain connects TRBV4-2 to TRBJ2-1; 10 nucleotides align to TRBD2. CDR3 length equals 16 residues. From germline, CDR1 is LGHNA and CDR2 YNFKEQ. The V and J ends lost 0 bases and 7 bases, in that order; junction bases with no gene match: 6. CDR3 nucleotide sequence: TGTGCCAGCAGCCAAGATACAGCGGGGGGGTTGAATGAGCAGTTCTTC. It is translated as CASSQDTAGGLNEQFF.

The sample holds a few counts of this clonotype. The chain uses TRBV4-3 and TRBJ1-5; no reliable D call. In germline, CDR1 is LGHNA, CDR2 YSLEER. The ends were cut back, 5 bases at V and 11 bases at J, with 16 bases in the middle. The CDR3 totals 13 residues. The CDR3 nucleotides read TGCGCCAGCAGCATAAGCTCTGGCAAAGCCCAGCATTTT. This encodes CASSISSGKAQHF.

This clonotype has just a few counts. The rearrangement links TRBV20-1 to TRBJ2-7; no clear D. There are 14 residues in the CDR3. CDR1 and CDR2 from the germline V gene are DFQATT and SNEGSKA (reference sequence). Deletions cut 3 bases from V and 3 bases from J, with 15 bases between. CDR3 loop: CSASRNSLGYEQYF. In nucleotides, the CDR3 is TGCAGTGCTAGCAGGAACAGCCTTGGCTACGAGCAGTACTTC.

There are a few counts of this clonotype. The V call is TRBV29-1, the J call TRBJ2-7; weak D call: TRBD2 (5 bases). V shed 4 bases and J shed 3 bases, with 10 bases lying between them. Per germline, CDR1 SQVTM and CDR2 ANQGSEA. The CDR3 sequence is 12 residues long. The CDR3 bases are TGCAGCGTTGGGCCAGGAGGCTACGAGCAGTACTTC. This encodes CSVGPGGYEQYF.

This clonotype was recorded many times. The chain links TRBV28 to TRBJ2-1; 9 bases are shared with TRBD1. CDR3 size: 18 residues. The germline V gene has CDR1 MDHEN and CDR2 SYDVKM. V lost 4 bases, J lost 9 bases, and 19 bases stayed unmatched. The CDR3 loop reads CASSSVRDRAYKVPEQFF. Written as DNA, the CDR3 is TGTGCCAGCAGTTCGGTCCGGGACAGGGCCTACAAGGTCCCTGAGCAGTTCTTC. The full variable domain, rest sourced from reference TRBV28 and TRBJ2-1, is DVKVTQSSRYLVKRTGEKVFLECVQDMDHENMFWYRQDPGLGLRLIYFSYDVKMKEKGDIPEGYSVSREKKERFSLILESASTNQTSMYLCASSSVRDRAYKVPEQFFGPGTRLTVL.

This clonotype occurred a few times. The J gene is TRBJ2-3, the V gene TRBV10-2, with TRBD2 identical over 12 bases. The length of the CDR3 is 14 residues. After removal of 6 bases from V and 5 bases from J, the junction contained 3 bases not matched to a gene. The V gene's germline CDR1 is WSHSY and CDR2 SAAADI. The CDR3 protein is CASSLAGGQDTQYF. DNA of the CDR3: TGCGCCAGCAGCCTAGCGGGGGGGCAAGATACGCAGTATTTT.

With respect to this clonotype: With a much larger clone just one base away, this may be a read error. The V and J genes are TRBV6-1 and TRBJ2-3, with TRBD2 matching 11 bases. The CDR3 runs 14 residues. CDR1 is MNHNS and CDR2 is SASEGT in the germline V gene. In nucleotides, the CDR3 is TGTGTCAGCGCAGTAGCGGGGGGGCCGAATACGCAGTATTTT. It codes for CVSAVAGGPNTQYF.

There are a few counts of this clonotype. The chain uses TRBV5-1 and TRBJ2-2; TRBD2 might be the D (5 bases). Between the trimmed V and J ends, which lost 0 bases and 4 bases, there was a span of 13 bases. Germline values: CDR1 SGHRS, CDR2 YFSETQ. This CDR3 region has 16 residues. CDR3 region: CASSLGWTAVTGELFF. CDR3 nucleotides: TGCGCCAGCAGCTTGGGATGGACTGCAGTCACCGGGGAGCTGTTTTTT.

This clonotype was seen ten or more times. The gene calls are TRBV7-2 and TRBJ1-5; D unresolved. V lost 1 base to trimming and J lost 8 bases, with 9 bases between them. The germline CDR1 and CDR2 sequences are SGHTA and FQGNSA. This CDR3 has 13 amino acids. The CDR3 spells CASSLEPGEPQHF. DNA for the CDR3: TGTGCCAGCAGCTTAGAGCCTGGGGAGCCCCAGCATTTT.

The V call is TRBV28, the J call TRBJ2-7; D uncertain. V lost 2 bases and J lost 2, with 7 bases in between. The CDR3 runs to 13 residues. The V gene's germline CDR1 is MDHEN and CDR2 SYDVKM. CDR3 protein: CASSLTEPYEQYF. For the CDR3, the DNA is TGTGCCAGCAGTTTAACTGAACCCTACGAGCAGTACTTC.

This clonotype has more than one count but fewer than ten. The V call is TRBV29-1, the J call TRBJ2-2, with D unclear. This CDR3 spans 14 amino acids. CDR1 and CDR2 (germline): SQVTM, ANQGSEA. Deletions cut 5 bases from V and 2 bases from J, with 12 bases between. In nucleotides, the CDR3 is TGCAGCGTTCGGGTGAAACTCAACACCGGGGAGCTGTTTTTT. Protein: CSVRVKLNTGELFF.

The rearrangement joins TRBV6-5 to TRBJ2-3, with D possibly matching TRBD1 (6 bases). Looked up from germline, CDR1 is MNHEY and CDR2 is SVGAGI. Trimming took 5 bases from V and 1 from J, leaving 13 bases between them. This CDR3 comprises 15 residues. CDR3 DNA: TGTGCCAGCAGTCTTCGGACAGTCGGCACAGATACGCAGTATTTT. The encoded protein is CASSLRTVGTDTQYF.

There are a few counts of this clonotype. J is TRBJ1-3 and V is TRBV7-2; no clear D. Germline CDR1 reads SGHTA; CDR2 reads FQGNSA. The V gene lost 2 bases and the J gene lost 6 bases, with 8 bases spanning the gap. CDR3 length equals 13 residues. The CDR3 sequence is CASSLWRENTIYF. The CDR3 nucleotides read TGTGCCAGCAGCTTATGGAGGGAAAACACCATATATTTT.

The sample holds a few counts of this clonotype. J is TRBJ2-7 and V is TRBV11-2, with 9 bases aligning to TRBD2. The CDR3 consists of 14 residues. Germline CDR1 is SGHAT and CDR2 is FQNNGV. V dropped 0 bases and J dropped 3; count of bases not matched to a gene: 0. The CDR3 DNA sequence: TGTGCCAGCAGCTTAGAGCGGGGGGGCTACGAGCAGTACTTC. Translating it yields CASSLERGGYEQYF.

The chain carries TRBV7-2 and TRBJ1-1; TRBD1 aligns across 7 bases. V was pared by 5 bases and J by 0 bases, with 12 bases of the junction left unmatched. The CDR3 covers 17 residues. The germline V gene has CDR1 SGHTA and CDR2 FQGNSA. This chain's CDR3 is CASSTHRGSKMNTEAFF. The CDR3 DNA follows: TGTGCCAGCAGCACCCACAGGGGAAGTAAAATGAACACTGAAGCTTTCTTT.

This clonotype has ten or more counts. The chain couples TRBV11-2 to TRBJ2-3; a weak D match, TRBD1 (6 bases). Trimming cost V 4 bases and J 2 bases, with 16 bases left between them. Germline CDR1 reads SGHAT; CDR2 reads FQNNGV. The CDR3 has 16 residues. The CDR3 loop is CASSSPPQGYTDTQYF. CDR3 bases: TGTGCCAGCAGCTCCCCCCCACAGGGATACACAGATACGCAGTATTTT.

The chain uses TRBV7-6 and TRBJ2-3; TRBD1 or TRBD2 may be the D gene (6 bases each). Trimming stripped 5 bases from V and 2 bases from J, with 14 bases between. CDR1 SGHVS and CDR2 FNYEAQ come from the germline V gene. The CDR3 extends over 15 amino acids. The CDR3 protein is CASSPSRGVTDTQYF. CDR3 coding DNA: TGTGCCAGCAGCCCGTCGAGGGGGGTCACAGATACGCAGTATTTT.

This clonotype was counted a few times. The gene calls are TRBV20-1 and TRBJ2-7; the match to TRBD1 covers 12 bases. This CDR3 is built from 20 residues. The germline gives CDR1 DFQATT, CDR2 SNEGSKA (reference sequence). The V gene end was trimmed by 2 bases and the J gene end by 2 bases; junction bases not matched to a gene: 19. CDR3 sequence reads: CSARNIRDRGPRISTYEQYF. The CDR3 DNA sequence: TGCAGTGCTAGAAATATCCGGGACAGGGGGCCACGAATATCTACCTACGAGCAGTACTTC.

This clonotype was picked up many times. The chain has TRBV3-2 and TRBJ1-6; TRBD1 is the table's D call, not checked against the DNA. TRBV3-2 is an annotated pseudogene. The CDR3 has 14 amino acids. The CDR3 DNA reads TGTGCCACTAACGACCCTTCCGGGACAGGGTCCCTCCACTTT. Translation: CATNDPSGTGSLHF.

This chain uses TRBV9 with TRBJ2-5; D might be TRBD2 (5 bases). The CDR3 loop spans 14 amino acids. Trimming shortened V by 2 bases and J by 0 bases, and 8 bases separated the two germline ends. Germline V gives CDR1 SGDLS, CDR2 YYNGEE. This CDR3 is CASSVQADQETQYF. CDR3 DNA sequence: TGTGCCAGCAGCGTTCAAGCGGACCAAGAGACCCAGTACTTC.